The clone carrying this T cell receptor (beta chain) came up once. This specimen comes from a study of blood T cell repertoires in COVID-19. Study context: Both acute and convalescent COVID-19 samples were obtained from the United States, Italy and Spain.

Enrollees, roughly 18 to 90 years old, lived in 25 or so US areas. Generated by immunoSEQ multiplex PCR, the TCRdb table keeps only in-frame clones and is missing some. The table has 300,000 to 400,000 clones, 85% to 95% seen once; the top ten hold 3% to 5%. This clonotype originated in a woman aged 25 to 45 who had been exposed to COVID-19. Specimen: PBMCs or T cells enriched from blood (not recorded which).

The chain's CDR3 is CASSLAGGLNQPQHF. CDR3 sequence (DNA): TGTGCCAGCAGCTTGGCAGGGGGCCTCAATCAGCCCCAGCATTTT. The chain joins TRBV5-8 to TRBJ1-5; 8 positions match TRBD1. Germline assignment: CDR1 SGHTS and CDR2 YDEGEE. V gave up 0 bases and J gave up 3 bases; unmatched junction bases: 2. This CDR3 has 15 residues.